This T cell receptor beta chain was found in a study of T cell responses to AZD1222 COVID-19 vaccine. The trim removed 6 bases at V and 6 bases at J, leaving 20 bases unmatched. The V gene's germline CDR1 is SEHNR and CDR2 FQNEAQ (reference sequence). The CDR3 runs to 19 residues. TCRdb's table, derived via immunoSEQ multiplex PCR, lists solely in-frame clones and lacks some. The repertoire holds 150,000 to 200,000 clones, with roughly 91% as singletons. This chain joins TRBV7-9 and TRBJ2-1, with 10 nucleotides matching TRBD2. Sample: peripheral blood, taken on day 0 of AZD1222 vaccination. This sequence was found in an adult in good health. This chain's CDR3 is CASRQGAAGGTKQINEQFF. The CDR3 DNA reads TGTGCCAGCAGACAGGGTGCAGCGGGAGGGACCAAACAGATCAATGAGCAGTTCTTC.